The rows below give T cell receptor beta chains drawn from one sample of a study of CD8 T cells in Susac syndrome. TCRdb re-derived calls from the immunoSEQ multiplex PCR reads in MiXCR, one entry per CDR3 protein. The sample has about 150,000 distinct CDR3 sequences, around 95% seen once. The source material was CD4+ T cells from PBMCs. These receptors originate from a human donor with multiple sclerosis. CDR3s include the opening cysteine and the closing phenylalanine or tryptophan. D genes are given only for firm matches. Size is stated for part of the rows, as once, few or many counts, or as a class when the clone is expanded.

clone_size j_call d_call v_call cdr3_aa cdr3_nt
- TRBJ2-5 - TRBV29-1 CSASPRYDRGQSQETQYF TGCAGCGCATCCCCGCGCTATGACAGAGGGCAATCCCAAGAGACCCAGTACTTC
- TRBJ2-1 TRBD1 TRBV5-4 CASSAQGTGNEQFF TGTGCCAGCTCGGCACAGGGGACGGGGAATGAGCAGTTCTTC
- TRBJ1-5 - TRBV20-1 CSARERTGRVNQPQHF TGCAGTGCTAGAGAGCGAACAGGGAGAGTTAATCAGCCCCAGCATTTT
- TRBJ1-2 - TRBV24-1 CATSDLDSHGYTF TGTGCCACCAGTGATCTCGACAGCCACGGCTACACCTTC
once TRBJ2-3 - TRBV24-1 CATSDQRGGATDTQYF TGTGCCACCAGTGACCAAAGGGGGGGCGCAACAGATACGCAGTATTTT
- TRBJ2-1 - TRBV20-1 CSARRENDGEQFF TGCAGTGCTAGAAGAGAAAACGACGGTGAGCAGTTCTTC
- TRBJ2-1 - TRBV20-1 CSAPIWGNSNEQFF TGCAGTGCTCCAATTTGGGGGAACTCAAATGAGCAGTTCTTC
- TRBJ2-1 - TRBV12-3/TRBV12-4 CASSFNRVSDEQFF TGTGCCAGCAGTTTTAATCGGGTATCCGATGAGCAGTTCTTC
- TRBJ2-3 - TRBV6-6 CASRKDSTDTQYF TGTGCCAGCAGGAAAGATAGCACAGATACGCAGTATTTT
- TRBJ2-3 - TRBV4-1 CASSQEGLGEAHTQYF TGCGCCAGCAGCCAAGAGGGGCTAGGAGAAGCTCATACGCAGTATTTT
- TRBJ1-5 TRBD1 TRBV12-3/TRBV12-4 CASSTRGGNQPQHF TGTGCCAGCAGTACCAGGGGGGGTAATCAGCCCCAGCATTTT
- TRBJ1-1 - TRBV3-1 CASRDTGRTEAFF TGTGCCAGCAGGGACACCGGGAGGACTGAAGCTTTCTTT
- TRBJ2-7 TRBD1 TRBV7-9 CASSLEGAQKQYF TGTGCCAGCAGCTTAGAGGGGGCGCAGAAGCAGTACTTC
- TRBJ1-3 - TRBV30 CAWSVSAVTIYF TGTGCCTGGAGTGTATCCGCAGTTACCATATATTTT
- TRBJ2-2 TRBD2 TRBV20-1 CSAPGLAGGPGGELFF TGCAGTGCTCCGGGACTAGCGGGGGGGCCTGGCGGGGAGCTGTTTTTT
- TRBJ2-5 TRBD2 TRBV5-1 CASSLIGLAGAPPQYF TGCGCCAGCAGCTTGATCGGACTAGCGGGGGCCCCCCCCCAGTACTTC
- TRBJ2-3 TRBD2 TRBV6-5 CASRGLAGTDTQYF TGTGCCAGCAGGGGGCTAGCGGGAACCGATACGCAGTATTTT
- TRBJ2-6 TRBD1 TRBV24-1 CATSDPGTGHLSGANVLTF TGTGCCACCAGTGATCCTGGGACAGGGCACCTCTCTGGGGCCAACGTCCTGACTTTC
- TRBJ2-1 - TRBV27 CASSSMRGLGYYNEQFF TGTGCCAGCAGTTCCATGCGTGGGCTAGGTTACTACAATGAGCAGTTCTTC
- TRBJ2-7 - TRBV29-1 CSANRGSSYEQYF TGCAGCGCTAACCGGGGGAGCTCCTACGAGCAGTACTTC
- TRBJ2-3 - TRBV29-1 CSVEDHTDTQYF TGCAGCGTTGAGGACCACACAGATACGCAGTATTTT
- TRBJ1-1 - TRBV28 CASSLVAVTEAFF TGTGCCAGCAGTTTAGTCGCCGTCACTGAAGCTTTCTTT
- TRBJ1-5 - TRBV27 CASSFTGAVQPQHF TGTGCCAGCAGTTTTACGGGGGCGGTTCAGCCCCAGCATTTT
- TRBJ2-4 - TRBV24-1 CATSDDRAGPLSKNIQYF TGTGCCACCAGTGATGATAGGGCCGGGCCCCTTAGCAAAAACATTCAGTACTTC
- TRBJ1-5 - TRBV3-1 CASSHGLGRNQPQHF TGTGCCAGCAGCCACGGACTGGGAAGGAATCAGCCCCAGCATTTT
once TRBJ2-3 TRBD2 TRBV28 CATFSGYPGLAGGTQYF TGTGCCACCTTTTCAGGTTACCCGGGACTAGCGGGAGGTACGCAGTATTTT
- TRBJ1-2 - TRBV6-5 CACPGDGNGYTF TGTGCCTGTCCGGGAGATGGGAATGGCTACACCTTC